This T cell receptor (beta chain) was captured in a study of blood T cells in healthy people across ages. About the research overall: The template switching approach captured approximately one barcoded beta molecule for every two T cells. General study points: Unsorted PBMC material precluded a definitive naive versus antigen-experienced comparison.

For the second PCR, which ran for about 6 to 12 cycles, a sample-barcoded 5' primer and a J-beta primer mix were used. A 12-random-nucleotide template-switch adaptor tagged each cDNA molecule. In TCRdb, the 5' RACE reads were re-called with MiXCR into one record per CDR3 protein. Counted here are 630,000 or so distinct CDR3 sequences, under 30% occurring once; the ten biggest clones make up approximately 14%. Per sample, extraction of total RNA gave at least 5.5 micrograms in every case. Germline loops: CDR1 SGHRS, CDR2 YFSETQ. This CDR3 spans 15 amino acids. V was pared by 0 bases and J by 0 bases, with 7 bases between. Comment on this clonotype: Its target is unknown.

The origin of this receptor is a woman aged 80 or over in good health. The chain joins TRBV5-1 to TRBJ2-1; tentatively, D is TRBD1 (5 bases). The sequencing sample was made of blood. The CDR3 spells CASSLEQVSYNEQFF. DNA for the CDR3: TGCGCCAGCAGCTTGGAACAGGTCTCCTACAATGAGCAGTTCTTC.